One and the same sample provided the 9 T cell receptor beta chains below, sequenced in a study of blood T cells in healthy people across ages. Primed by a sample-barcoded 5' primer and a J-beta primer mix, a second PCR proceeded for about 6 to 11 cycles. TCRdb redid the calling of the 5' RACE reads with MiXCR, one entry per CDR3 protein. The sample gives 500,000 to 650,000 distinct CDR3 sequences, about a quarter of which show up once; about 3.9% is in the top ten. The data were also submitted as part of a second study, on T cells of mothers and their children.

The specimen was blood. The receptors shown here come from a boy aged 2-9 years in good health.

The chain links TRBV29-1 to TRBJ2-5; 10 nucleotides align to TRBD2. TRBJ2-1 explains the end of the DNA better; the J call may be wrong. Germline-derived CDR1 and CDR2 are SQVTM and ANQGSEA. This CDR3 comprises 15 residues. The CDR3 protein is CSVRSSGRVFNEQFF. In nucleotides, the CDR3 is TGCAGCGTTCGGTCTAGCGGGAGAGTATTCAATGAGCAGTTCTTC.

CDR3 DNA: TGTGCCACCAGCAGAAGGACTAGCGGGGGCGCACAAGAGACCCAGTACTTC. Protein sequence: CATSRRTSGGAQETQYF. This chain uses TRBV15 with TRBJ2-5; 13 bases are a match to TRBD2. The CDR3 extends over 17 amino acids. J lost 2 bases, V lost 2 bases, and 5 bases had no gene match. CDR1 is LNHNV, CDR2 YYDKDF, per germline (reference sequence).

This clonotype came up a few times. The rearrangement uses TRBV28 and TRBJ2-7, with D perhaps matching TRBD1 (5 bases). The germline CDR1 and CDR2 sequences are MDHEN and SYDVKM. V was trimmed by 5 bases and J by 5 bases, leaving 13 bases between them. This CDR3 contains 13 residues. The CDR3: CASSGDRPNEQYF. The CDR3 DNA reads as TGTGCCAGCAGTGGTGACAGACCCAACGAGCAGTACTTC. The full variable domain, its missing parts supplied by reference TRBV28 and TRBJ2-7, is DVKVTQSSRYLVKRTGEKVFLECVQDMDHENMFWYRQDPGLGLRLIYFSYDVKMKEKGDIPEGYSVSREKKERFSLILESASTNQTSMYLCASSGDRPNEQYFGPGTRLTVT.

This clonotype showed up just a few times. This chain connects TRBV15 to TRBJ2-5; D is unclear. The germline CDR1 and CDR2 sequences are LNHNV and YYDKDF (reference sequence). Trimming left V 0 bases short and J 1 base short, with 6 bases between. The CDR3 is 14 amino acids. The DNA of the CDR3 is TGTGCCACCAGCAGAGATACAGTCCAAGAGACCCAGTACTTC. The encoded protein is CATSRDTVQETQYF.

The V call is TRBV24-1, the J call TRBJ2-3, with D possibly TRBD1 on 5 matching bases. Germline CDR1 reads KGHDR; CDR2 reads SFDVKD. The V end lost 4 bases, the J end lost 8 bases, and 12 bases lay between the germline ends. The CDR3 consists of 13 residues. This CDR3 reads CATSDATVITQYF. CDR3 DNA: TGTGCCACCAGTGACGCGACAGTAATTACGCAGTATTTT.

The J gene is TRBJ2-4, the V gene TRBV6-1, with 13 bases fitting TRBD2. Germline CDR1 and CDR2: MNHNS and SASEGT. The ends lost 5 bases at V and 0 bases at J; junction bases unmatched: 7. The CDR3 length is 18 residues. CDR3 amino acids: CASSRGTSGIKAKNIQYF. The DNA of the CDR3 is TGTGCCAGCAGTCGTGGGACTAGCGGGATTAAAGCCAAAAACATTCAGTACTTC.

This clonotype has a handful of counts. The rearrangement uses TRBV12-3 or TRBV12-4 and TRBJ2-1; 9 positions agree with TRBD2. Losses at the gene ends were 4 bases for V and 8 bases for J; bases not matched to a gene: 12. CDR3 size: 16 residues. The CDR3: CASSSEWGGGADEQFF. The CDR3 DNA reads as TGTGCCAGCAGTTCGGAGTGGGGCGGGGGGGCTGATGAGCAGTTCTTC.

The chain combines TRBV10-3 with TRBJ2-5; D is perhaps TRBD1 (7 bases). CDR3 size: 14 residues. CDR1 and CDR2 (germline): ENHRY, SYGVKD. V was trimmed by 4 bases and J by 2 bases, leaving 11 bases between them. As DNA, the CDR3 is TGTGCCATCAGTGCCCAGGGGGGACAAGAGACCCAGTACTTC. This translates into CAISAQGGQETQYF.

The V gene is TRBV29-1, the J gene TRBJ1-1, with a possible D match to TRBD1 (5 bases). V gave up 5 bases and J gave up 5 bases, with 9 bases separating them. The germline V gene encodes CDR1 SQVTM and CDR2 ANQGSEA. The CDR3 consists of 11 residues. CDR3 sequence (DNA): TGCAGCGTTTGGGGGGGAACTGAAGCTTTCTTT. Translating it yields CSVWGGTEAFF.